Listed here are 14 T cell receptor beta chains from one sample, sequenced in a study of tumor and adjacent non-tumor tissue in lung cancer. The library came from three nested PCR rounds adapted from ARM-PCR protocols. Each CDR3 protein is one row after TCRdb ran MiXCR on the multiplex PCR reads. The data hold 55,000 to 65,000 distinct CDR3 sequences, with around two thirds observed a single time. RNA was extracted from bulk tissue without any cell sorting. The normal lung tissue was taken more than 3 cm from the tumor edge. The material sequenced was distant non-tumor lung tissue. The receptors shown here come from a man between 65 and 79 years old with non-small cell lung cancer.

As for this clonotype: Its ends do not fully match the called genes, so a read error is possible. V usage is TRBV6-6 and J usage is TRBJ1-5; unclear D gene. The CDR3 extends over 14 amino acids. Looked up from germline, CDR1 is MNHNY and CDR2 is SVGAGI (reference sequence). The CDR3 protein is CDSSYGRSNQPQHF. CDR3 DNA: TGTGACAGCAGTTACGGGAGGAGCAATCAGCCCCAGCATTTT.

The sample holds many counts of this clonotype. J is TRBJ1-2 and V is TRBV12-3 or TRBV12-4, with 7 bases lining up with TRBD1. J was trimmed by 4 bases and V by 5 bases; bases with no gene match: 7. The CDR3 runs 14 residues. The CDR3 here is CASSTDRVSYGYTF. CDR3 in DNA: TGTGCCAGCAGTACCGACAGGGTATCCTATGGCTACACCTTC.

To note about this clonotype: A read error may explain this, as a much larger clone is one base away. This rearrangement joins TRBV28 to TRBJ2-7, with 14 bases aligning to TRBD2. This CDR3 has 15 amino acids. Per the germline V gene, CDR1 is MDHEN and CDR2 is SYDVKM. The CDR3 sequence is CASSPGTSGSYDQYF. DNA of the CDR3: TGTGCCAGCAGTCCTGGGACTAGCGGGAGCTACGATCAGTACTTC.

With respect to this clonotype: This could be a read error, since a much larger clone is one nucleotide away. The V and J genes are TRBV12-3 or TRBV12-4 and TRBJ2-5; no definite D call. V lost 4 bases and J 8 bases, leaving 8 bases between the germline ends. The CDR3 is 11 amino acids. For the CDR3, the DNA is TGTGCCAGCAGTTCAGTAGGCACCCAGTACTTC. This sequence encodes CASSSVGTQYF.

Points on this clonotype: An end of the junction does not agree with germline; a read error may underlie this. The rearrangement joins TRBV6-2 or TRBV6-3 to TRBJ2-7; D unclear. Germline V CDR1 and CDR2: MNHEY, SVGEGT. The CDR3 runs to 15 residues. The CDR3 nucleotides are TGTGCCAGCAGATTGGACCAGAGAGTTGGCTACGAGCCGTACTTC. It specifies CASRLDQRVGYEPYF.

This clonotype was counted at least ten times. The rearrangement joins TRBV4-1 to TRBJ2-2, with 9 bases that match TRBD2. The CDR3 is 18 residues long. The germline CDR1 and CDR2 sequences are MGHRA and YSYEKL. J was trimmed by 5 bases and V by 4 bases; bases with no gene match: 14. The CDR3, as DNA: TGCGCCAGCAGCCGCAACGACGGCGGGAGGGCCTTTACCGGGGAGCTGTTTTTT. Its translation: CASSRNDGGRAFTGELFF.

Of note for this clonotype: A read error is possible here, since a much larger clone lies one base away. The chain couples TRBV4-1 to TRBJ2-1; possible D gene TRBD2, 6 bases. The CDR3 consists of 16 residues. Between the trimmed V and J ends, which lost 2 bases and 0 bases, there was a span of 11 bases. The germline CDR1 and CDR2 sequences are MGHRA and YSYEKL. The chain's CDR3 is CASSQRQRASYNEQFF. In DNA, the CDR3 is TGCGCCAGCAGCCAAAGGCAGCGGGCCTCCTACAATGAGCAGTTCTTC.

A note on this clonotype: A junction end diverges from the germline sequence, so it may reflect a read error. The chain recombines TRBV11-2 with TRBJ1-2; D gene uncertain. Germline CDR1 is SGHAT and CDR2 is FQNNGV. This CDR3 spans 14 amino acids. CDR3 bases: TGTGGCAGCAGCTTTATTTGGAACGCCTGTGGCTACACCTTC. It encodes CGSSFIWNACGYTF.

Turning to this clonotype: A much larger clone differs by one base, so this may be a read error. V gene TRBV6-2 or TRBV6-3 combines with J gene TRBJ1-4, with D maybe TRBD1 (6 bases). The germline CDR1 and CDR2 sequences are MNHEY and SVGEGT. The CDR3 runs 13 residues. Here the CDR3 reads CASRDSKNEKLLF. CDR3 nucleotides: TGTGCCAGCAGGGACAGTAAGAATGAAAAACTGCTTTTT.

This clonotype has a count of ten or more. V and J are TRBV6-5 and TRBJ1-5, with TRBD1 identical over 11 bases. The junction had 4 bases not matched to a gene; V was cut back by 6 bases and J by 0 bases. The germline CDR1 and CDR2 sequences are MNHEY and SVGAGI. This CDR3 comprises 16 residues. The CDR3 loop reads CASRGTGGFSNQPQHF. CDR3 in DNA: TGTGCCAGCAGGGGGACAGGGGGATTTAGCAATCAGCCCCAGCATTTT.

This clonotype showed up many times. The rearrangement uses TRBV6-1 and TRBJ2-2; a weak D match, TRBD1 (5 bases). The V gene lost 4 bases and the J gene lost 7 bases, with 16 bases spanning the gap. The CDR3 sequence is 15 residues long. The V gene's germline CDR1 is MNHNS and CDR2 SASEGT. CDR3 bases: TGTGCCAGCAGTGTCAATCTGGGGCAAGGCGGGGAGCTGTTTTTT. Protein sequence: CASSVNLGQGGELFF.

The chain recombines TRBV6-6 with TRBJ1-1; TRBD1 is a possible D gene (6 bases). V lost 5 bases, J lost 4 bases, and 14 bases lay in between. There are 14 residues in the CDR3. Germline V lookup: CDR1 MNHNY, CDR2 SVGAGI (reference sequence). In DNA form, the CDR3 reads TGTGCCAGCAGTGGGGGCACCGGCCTCACTGAAGCTTTCTTT. It is translated as CASSGGTGLTEAFF.

Points on this clonotype: An end of the junction differs from the germline gene, which may be a read error. The CDR3 sequence: CANSQARGQGSSRGYTF. The CDR3 DNA follows: TGTGCCAACAGCCAAGCCCGAGGACAGGGTTCTTCACGTGGCTACACCTTC. The V gene is TRBV14, the J gene TRBJ1-2; 8 positions agree with TRBD1. CDR1 and CDR2 from the germline V gene are SGHDN and FVKESK. The CDR3 contains 17 residues.

Worth noting for this clonotype: Compared with germline, one end of the junction differs, possibly owing to a read error. This chain connects TRBV6-2 or TRBV6-3 to TRBJ2-5, with unresolved D. Germline V gene data show CDR1 as MNHEY and CDR2 as SVGEGT. CDR3 length: 12 residues. The CDR3 protein is CASSLGYETHYF. DNA for the CDR3: TGTGCCAGTAGTTTGGGGTACGAGACCCACTACTTC.